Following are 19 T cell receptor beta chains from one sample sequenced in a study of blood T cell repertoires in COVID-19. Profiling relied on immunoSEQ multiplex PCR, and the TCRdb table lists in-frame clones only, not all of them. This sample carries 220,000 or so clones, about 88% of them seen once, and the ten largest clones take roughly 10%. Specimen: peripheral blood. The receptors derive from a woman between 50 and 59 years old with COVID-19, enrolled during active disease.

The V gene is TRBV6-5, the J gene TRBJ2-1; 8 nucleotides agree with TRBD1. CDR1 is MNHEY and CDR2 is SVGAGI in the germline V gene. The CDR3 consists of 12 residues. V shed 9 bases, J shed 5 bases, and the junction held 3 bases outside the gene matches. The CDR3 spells CASRTGNNEQFF. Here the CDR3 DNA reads TGTGCCAGTAGGACAGGGAACAATGAGCAGTTCTTC.

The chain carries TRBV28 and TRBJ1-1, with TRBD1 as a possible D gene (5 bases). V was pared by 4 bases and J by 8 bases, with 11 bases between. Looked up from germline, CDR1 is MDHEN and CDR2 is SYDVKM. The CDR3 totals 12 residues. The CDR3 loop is CASSSDTLEAFF. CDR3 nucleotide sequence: TGTGCCAGCAGTTCGGACACACTCGAAGCTTTCTTT.

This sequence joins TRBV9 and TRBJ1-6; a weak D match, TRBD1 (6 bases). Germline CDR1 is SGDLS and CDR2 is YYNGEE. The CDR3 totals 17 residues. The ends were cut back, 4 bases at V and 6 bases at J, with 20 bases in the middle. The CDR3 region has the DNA TGTGCCAGCAGCCTGAAATGGGGGCCCGAGCCTAATTCACCCCTCCACTTT. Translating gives CASSLKWGPEPNSPLHF.

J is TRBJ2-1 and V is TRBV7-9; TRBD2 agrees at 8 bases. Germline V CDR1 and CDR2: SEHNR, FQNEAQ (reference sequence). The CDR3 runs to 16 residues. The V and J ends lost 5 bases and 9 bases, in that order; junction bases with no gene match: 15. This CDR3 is CASSPTGGQSSSEQFF. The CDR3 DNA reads TGTGCCAGCAGCCCGACGGGGGGGCAGTCAAGCAGTGAGCAGTTCTTC.

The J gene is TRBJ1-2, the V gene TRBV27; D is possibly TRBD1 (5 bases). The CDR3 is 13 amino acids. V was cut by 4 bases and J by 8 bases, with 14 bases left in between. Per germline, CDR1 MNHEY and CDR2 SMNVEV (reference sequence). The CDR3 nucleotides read TGTGCCAGCAGTTATGGGGCGGTGGGGGGCTACACCTTC. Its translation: CASSYGAVGGYTF.

The chain's CDR3 is CASSSNRGAEETQYF. CDR3 nucleotides: TGTGCCAGCAGCTCAAATCGGGGGGCTGAAGAGACCCAGTACTTC. The J gene is TRBJ2-5, the V gene TRBV7-9; D possibly corresponds to TRBD2 (7 bases). CDR1 SEHNR and CDR2 FQNEAQ come from the germline V gene (reference sequence). V gave up 4 bases and J gave up 3 bases, with 15 bases separating them. The CDR3 sequence is 15 residues long.

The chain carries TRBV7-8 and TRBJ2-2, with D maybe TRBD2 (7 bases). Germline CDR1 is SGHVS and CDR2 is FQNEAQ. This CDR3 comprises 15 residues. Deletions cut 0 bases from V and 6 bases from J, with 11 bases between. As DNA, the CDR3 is TGTGCCAGCAGCTTAGCGGGGGGGGCCGCCGGGGAGCTGTTTTTT. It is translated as CASSLAGGAAGELFF.

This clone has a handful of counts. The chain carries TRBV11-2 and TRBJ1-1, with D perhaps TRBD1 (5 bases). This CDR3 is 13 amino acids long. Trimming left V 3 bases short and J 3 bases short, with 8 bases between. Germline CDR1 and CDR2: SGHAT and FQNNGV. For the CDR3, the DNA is TGTGCCAGCAGCTTGACAGCCTACACTGAAGCTTTCTTT. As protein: CASSLTAYTEAFF.

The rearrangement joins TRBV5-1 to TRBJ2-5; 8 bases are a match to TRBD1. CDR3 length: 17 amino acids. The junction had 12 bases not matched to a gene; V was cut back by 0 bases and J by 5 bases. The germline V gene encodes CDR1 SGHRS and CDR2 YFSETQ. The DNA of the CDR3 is TGCGCCAGCAGCTTGGGGACCCTCGGACAGGGATGGGAGACCCAGTACTTC. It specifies CASSLGTLGQGWETQYF.

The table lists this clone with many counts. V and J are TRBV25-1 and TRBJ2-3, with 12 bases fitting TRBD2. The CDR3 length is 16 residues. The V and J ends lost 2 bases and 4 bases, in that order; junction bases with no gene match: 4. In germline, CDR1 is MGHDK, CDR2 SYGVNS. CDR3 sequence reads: CASSELLAGGPDTQYF. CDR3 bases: TGTGCCAGCAGTGAACTACTAGCGGGGGGTCCAGATACGCAGTATTTT.

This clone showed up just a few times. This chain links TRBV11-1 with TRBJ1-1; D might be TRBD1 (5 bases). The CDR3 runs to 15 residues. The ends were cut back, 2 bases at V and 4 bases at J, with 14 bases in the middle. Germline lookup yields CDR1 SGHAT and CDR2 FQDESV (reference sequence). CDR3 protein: CASSLRRRGSTEAFF. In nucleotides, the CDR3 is TGTGCCAGCAGCTTAAGGCGACGGGGGAGCACTGAAGCTTTCTTT. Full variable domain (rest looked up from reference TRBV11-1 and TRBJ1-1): EAEVAQSPRYKITEKSQAVAFWCDPISGHATLYWYRQILGQGPELLVQFQDESVVDDSQLPKDRFSAERLKGVDSTLKIQPAELGDSAMYLCASSLRRRGSTEAFFGQGTRLTVV.

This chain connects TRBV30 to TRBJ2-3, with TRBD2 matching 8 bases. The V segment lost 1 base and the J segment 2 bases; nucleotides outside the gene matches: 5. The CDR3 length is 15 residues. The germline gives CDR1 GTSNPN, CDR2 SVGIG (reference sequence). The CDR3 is CAWSGTGGNTDTQYF. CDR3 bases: TGTGCCTGGAGTGGGACGGGGGGGAACACAGATACGCAGTATTTT.

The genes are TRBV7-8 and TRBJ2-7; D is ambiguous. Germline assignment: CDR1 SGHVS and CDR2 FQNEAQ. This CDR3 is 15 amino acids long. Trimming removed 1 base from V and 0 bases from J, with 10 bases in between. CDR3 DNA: TGTGCCAGCAGCTTAGATCCCAGTAACTCCTACGAGCAGTACTTC. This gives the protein CASSLDPSNSYEQYF.

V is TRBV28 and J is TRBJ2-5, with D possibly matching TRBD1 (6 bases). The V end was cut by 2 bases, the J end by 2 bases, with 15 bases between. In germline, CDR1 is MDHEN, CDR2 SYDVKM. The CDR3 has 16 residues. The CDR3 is CASSLPATGKQETQYF. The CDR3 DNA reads TGTGCCAGCAGTTTACCCGCAACAGGGAAGCAAGAGACCCAGTACTTC. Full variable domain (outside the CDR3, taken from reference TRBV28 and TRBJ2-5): DVKVTQSSRYLVKRTGEKVFLECVQDMDHENMFWYRQDPGLGLRLIYFSYDVKMKEKGDIPEGYSVSREKKERFSLILESASTNQTSMYLCASSLPATGKQETQYFGPGTRLLVL.

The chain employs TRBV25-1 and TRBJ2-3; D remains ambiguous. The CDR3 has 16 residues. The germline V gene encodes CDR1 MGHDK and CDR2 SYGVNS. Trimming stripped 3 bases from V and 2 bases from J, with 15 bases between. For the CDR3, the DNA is TGTGCCAGCAGTGACAGGTCGTTTAGAGCCACAGATACGCAGTATTTT. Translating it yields CASSDRSFRATDTQYF.

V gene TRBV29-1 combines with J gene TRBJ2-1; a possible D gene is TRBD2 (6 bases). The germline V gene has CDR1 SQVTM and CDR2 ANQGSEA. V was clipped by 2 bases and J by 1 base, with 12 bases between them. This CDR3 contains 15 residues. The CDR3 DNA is TGCAGCGTTGAATCGGCAGGGAGGTCCTACAATGAGCAGTTCTTC. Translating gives CSVESAGRSYNEQFF.

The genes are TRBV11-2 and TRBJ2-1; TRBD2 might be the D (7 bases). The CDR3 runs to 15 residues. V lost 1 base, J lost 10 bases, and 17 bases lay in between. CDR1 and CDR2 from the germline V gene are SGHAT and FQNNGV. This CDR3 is CASSLGPRGGPEQFF. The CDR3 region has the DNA TGTGCCAGCAGCTTAGGCCCCCGCGGGGGCCCGGAGCAGTTCTTC.

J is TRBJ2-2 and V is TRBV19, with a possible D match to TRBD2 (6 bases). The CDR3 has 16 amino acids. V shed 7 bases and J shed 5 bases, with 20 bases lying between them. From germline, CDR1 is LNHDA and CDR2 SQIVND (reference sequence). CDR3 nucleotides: TGTGCCAGTAACACCCGAGGAGCAGGAGGGACCGGGGAGCTGTTTTTT. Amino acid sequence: CASNTRGAGGTGELFF.

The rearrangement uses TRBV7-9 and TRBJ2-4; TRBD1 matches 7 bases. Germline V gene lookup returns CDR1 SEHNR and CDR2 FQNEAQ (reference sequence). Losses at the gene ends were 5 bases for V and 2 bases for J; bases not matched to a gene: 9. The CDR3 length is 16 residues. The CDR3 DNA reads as TGTGCCAGCAGCGACCGGGACAGTAATACCAAAAACATTCAGTACTTC. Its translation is CASSDRDSNTKNIQYF.